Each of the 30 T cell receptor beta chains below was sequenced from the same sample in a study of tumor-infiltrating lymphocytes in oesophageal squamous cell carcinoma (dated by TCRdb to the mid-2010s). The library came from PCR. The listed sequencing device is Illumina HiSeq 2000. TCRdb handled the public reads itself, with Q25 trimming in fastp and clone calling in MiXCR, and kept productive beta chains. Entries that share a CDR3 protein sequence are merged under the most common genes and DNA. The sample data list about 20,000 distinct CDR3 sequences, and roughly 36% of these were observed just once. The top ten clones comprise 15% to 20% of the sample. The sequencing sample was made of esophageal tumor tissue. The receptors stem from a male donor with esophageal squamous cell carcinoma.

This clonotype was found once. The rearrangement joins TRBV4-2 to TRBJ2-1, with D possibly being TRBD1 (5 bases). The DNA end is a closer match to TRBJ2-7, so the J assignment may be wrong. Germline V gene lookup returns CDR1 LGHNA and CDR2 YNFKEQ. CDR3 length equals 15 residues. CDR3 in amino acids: CASSQDRASLYEQYF. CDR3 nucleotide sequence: TGTGCCAGCAGCCAAGACAGGGCATCCTTATACGAGCAGTACTTC.

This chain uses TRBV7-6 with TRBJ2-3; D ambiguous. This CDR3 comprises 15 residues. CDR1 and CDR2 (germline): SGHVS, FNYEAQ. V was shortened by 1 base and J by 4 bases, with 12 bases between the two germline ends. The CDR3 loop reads CASSLGWAEADTQYF. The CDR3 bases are TGTGCCAGCAGCTTAGGGTGGGCGGAAGCAGATACGCAGTATTTT.

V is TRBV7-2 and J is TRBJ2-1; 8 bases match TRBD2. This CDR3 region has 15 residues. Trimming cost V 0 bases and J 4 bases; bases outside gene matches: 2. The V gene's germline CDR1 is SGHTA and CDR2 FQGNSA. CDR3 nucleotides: TGTGCCAGCAGCTTAGCTAGCGGGGTATACAATGAGCAGTTCTTC. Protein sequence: CASSLASGVYNEQFF.

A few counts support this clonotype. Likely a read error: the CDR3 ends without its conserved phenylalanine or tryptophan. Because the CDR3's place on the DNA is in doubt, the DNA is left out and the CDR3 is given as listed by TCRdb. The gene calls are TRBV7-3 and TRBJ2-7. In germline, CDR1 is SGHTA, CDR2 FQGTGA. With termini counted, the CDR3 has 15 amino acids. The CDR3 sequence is CASSLFGESGYTFGS.

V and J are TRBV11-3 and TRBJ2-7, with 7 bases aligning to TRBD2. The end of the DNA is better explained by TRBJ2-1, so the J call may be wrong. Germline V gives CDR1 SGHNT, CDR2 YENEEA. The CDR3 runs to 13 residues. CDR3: CASNSGGMDEQFF. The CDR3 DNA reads TGTGCCAGCAACTCGGGGGGAATGGATGAGCAGTTCTTC.

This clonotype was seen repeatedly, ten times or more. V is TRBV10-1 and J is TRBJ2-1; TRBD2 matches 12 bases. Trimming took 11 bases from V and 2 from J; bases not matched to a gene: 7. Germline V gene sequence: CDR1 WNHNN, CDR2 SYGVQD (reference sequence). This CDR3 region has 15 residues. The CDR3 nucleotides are TGCGCCGGAGATCGGACTAGCGGGGCCTACAATGAGCAGTTCTTC. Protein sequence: CAGDRTSGAYNEQFF.

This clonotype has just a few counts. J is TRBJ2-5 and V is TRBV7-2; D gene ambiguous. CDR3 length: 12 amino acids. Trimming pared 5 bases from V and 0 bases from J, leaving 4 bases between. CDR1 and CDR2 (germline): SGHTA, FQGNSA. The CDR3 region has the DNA TGTGCCAGCAGCCGTGACCAAGAGACCCAGTACTTC. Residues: CASSRDQETQYF.

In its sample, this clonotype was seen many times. CDR3 sequence reads: CASSPRQGPTDTQYF. In DNA form, the CDR3 reads TGTGCCAGCAGTCCCCGACAGGGGCCCACAGATACGCAGTATTTT. V and J are TRBV28 and TRBJ2-3, with 8 nucleotides matching TRBD1. Trimming took 5 bases from V and 2 from J; bases not matched to a gene: 6. The CDR3 is 15 amino acids. Per the germline V gene, CDR1 is MDHEN and CDR2 is SYDVKM.

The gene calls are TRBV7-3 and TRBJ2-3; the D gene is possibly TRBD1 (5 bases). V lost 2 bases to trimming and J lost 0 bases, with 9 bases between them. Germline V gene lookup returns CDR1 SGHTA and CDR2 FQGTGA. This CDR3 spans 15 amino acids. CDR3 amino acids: CASSLRPGSTDTQYF. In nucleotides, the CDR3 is TGTGCCAGCAGCTTACGCCCAGGGAGCACAGATACGCAGTATTTT. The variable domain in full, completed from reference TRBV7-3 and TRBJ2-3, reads GAGVSQTPSNKVTEKGKYVELRCDPISGHTALYWYRQSLGQGPEFLIYFQGTGAADDSGLPNDRFFAVRPEGSVSTLKIQRTERGDSAVYLCASSLRPGSTDTQYFGPGTRLTVL.

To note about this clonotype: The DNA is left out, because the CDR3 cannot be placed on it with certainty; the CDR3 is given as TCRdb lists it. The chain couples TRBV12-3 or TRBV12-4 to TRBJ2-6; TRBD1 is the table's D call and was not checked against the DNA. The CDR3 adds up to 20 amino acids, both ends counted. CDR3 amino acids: CASINRGLGRTPHVRAVLRF.

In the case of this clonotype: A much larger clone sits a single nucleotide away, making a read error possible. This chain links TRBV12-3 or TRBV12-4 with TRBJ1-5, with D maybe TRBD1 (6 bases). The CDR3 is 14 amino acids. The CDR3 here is CAGSLGGSNQPQHF. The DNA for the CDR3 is TGTGCCGGCAGTTTAGGGGGTAGCAATCAGCCCCAGCATTTT.

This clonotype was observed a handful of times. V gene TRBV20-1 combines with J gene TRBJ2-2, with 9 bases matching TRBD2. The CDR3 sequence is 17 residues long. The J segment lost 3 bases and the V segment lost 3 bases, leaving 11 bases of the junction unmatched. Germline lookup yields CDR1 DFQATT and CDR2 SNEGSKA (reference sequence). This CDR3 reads CSARGVAGADHTGELFF. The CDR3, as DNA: TGCAGTGCTAGGGGAGTAGCGGGGGCCGACCACACCGGGGAGCTGTTTTTT.

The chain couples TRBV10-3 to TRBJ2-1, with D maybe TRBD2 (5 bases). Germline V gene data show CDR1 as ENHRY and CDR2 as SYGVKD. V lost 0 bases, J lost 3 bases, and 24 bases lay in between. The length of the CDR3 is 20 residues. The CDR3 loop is CAISESPSSWIRGCYNEQFF. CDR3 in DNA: TGTGCCATCAGTGAGTCCCCCTCCTCCTGGATCCGAGGGTGCTACAATGAGCAGTTCTTC.

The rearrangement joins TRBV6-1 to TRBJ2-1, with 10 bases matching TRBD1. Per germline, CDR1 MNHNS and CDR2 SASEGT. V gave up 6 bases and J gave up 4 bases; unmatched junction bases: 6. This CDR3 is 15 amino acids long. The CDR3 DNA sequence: TGTGCCAGCAGCTCCGGGACAGGGGAATACAATGAGCAGTTCTTC. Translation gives CASSSGTGEYNEQFF.

The CDR3 loop is CASSAGLIYEQYF. The CDR3 DNA sequence: TGTGCCAGCAGCGCAGGACTCATTTACGAGCAGTACTTC. J is TRBJ2-1 and V is TRBV13; D perhaps matches TRBD2 (5 bases). The J call may not be correct, given that the DNA end is closer to TRBJ2-7. The CDR3 sequence is 13 residues long. Germline values: CDR1 PRHDT, CDR2 FYEKMQ (reference sequence).

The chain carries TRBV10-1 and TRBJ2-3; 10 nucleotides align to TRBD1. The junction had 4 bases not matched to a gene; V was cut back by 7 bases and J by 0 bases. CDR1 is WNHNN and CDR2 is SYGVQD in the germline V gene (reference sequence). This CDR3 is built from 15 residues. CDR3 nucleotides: TGCGCCAGCAATGACAGGGGGCTGAGCACAGATACGCAGTATTTT. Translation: CASNDRGLSTDTQYF.

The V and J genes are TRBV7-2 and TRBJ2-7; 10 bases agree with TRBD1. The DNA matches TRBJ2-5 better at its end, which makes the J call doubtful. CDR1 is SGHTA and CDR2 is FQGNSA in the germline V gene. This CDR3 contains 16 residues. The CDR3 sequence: CASSPRQGAYQETQYF. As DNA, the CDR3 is TGTGCCAGCAGCCCTAGACAGGGGGCATACCAAGAGACCCAGTACTTC.

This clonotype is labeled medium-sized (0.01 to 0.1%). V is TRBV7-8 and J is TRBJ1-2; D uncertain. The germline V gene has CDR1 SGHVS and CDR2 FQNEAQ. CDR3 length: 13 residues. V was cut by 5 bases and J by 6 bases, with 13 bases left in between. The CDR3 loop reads CASSLSIGDGYTF. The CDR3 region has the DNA TGTGCCAGCAGCCTTAGTATTGGTGATGGCTACACCTTC.

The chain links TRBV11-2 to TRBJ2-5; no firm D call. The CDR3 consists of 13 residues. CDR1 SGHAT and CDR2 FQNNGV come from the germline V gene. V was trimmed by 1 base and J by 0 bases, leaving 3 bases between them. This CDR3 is CASSLGHQETQYF. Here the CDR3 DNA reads TGTGCCAGCAGCTTAGGACACCAAGAGACCCAGTACTTC.

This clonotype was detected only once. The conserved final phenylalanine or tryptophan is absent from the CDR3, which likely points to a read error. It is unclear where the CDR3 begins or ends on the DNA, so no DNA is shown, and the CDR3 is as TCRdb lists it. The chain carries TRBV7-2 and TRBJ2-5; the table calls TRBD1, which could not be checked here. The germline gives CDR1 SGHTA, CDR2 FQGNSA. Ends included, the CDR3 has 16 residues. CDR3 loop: CASSRYRSSYEQYFGS.

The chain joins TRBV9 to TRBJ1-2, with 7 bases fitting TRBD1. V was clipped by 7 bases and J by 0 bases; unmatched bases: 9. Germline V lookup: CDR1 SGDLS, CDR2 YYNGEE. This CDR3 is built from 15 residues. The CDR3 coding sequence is TGTGCCAGCGCCCAGACAGGGTTAGCTAACTATGGCTACACCTTC. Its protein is CASAQTGLANYGYTF.

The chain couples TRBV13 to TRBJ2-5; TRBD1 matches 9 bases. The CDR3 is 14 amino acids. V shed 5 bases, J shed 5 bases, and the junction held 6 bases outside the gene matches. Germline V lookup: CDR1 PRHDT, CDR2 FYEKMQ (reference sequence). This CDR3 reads CASSRTGGGETQYF. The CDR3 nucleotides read TGTGCCAGCAGCCGTACAGGGGGCGGGGAGACCCAGTACTTC.

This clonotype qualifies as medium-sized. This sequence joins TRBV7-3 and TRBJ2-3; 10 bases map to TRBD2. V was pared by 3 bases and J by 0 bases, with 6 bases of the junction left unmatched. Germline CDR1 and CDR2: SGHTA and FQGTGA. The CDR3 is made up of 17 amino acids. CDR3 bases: TGTGCCAGCAGCTTTGTAGCGGGGGGCACTAGCACAGATACGCAGTATTTT. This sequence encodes CASSFVAGGTSTDTQYF.

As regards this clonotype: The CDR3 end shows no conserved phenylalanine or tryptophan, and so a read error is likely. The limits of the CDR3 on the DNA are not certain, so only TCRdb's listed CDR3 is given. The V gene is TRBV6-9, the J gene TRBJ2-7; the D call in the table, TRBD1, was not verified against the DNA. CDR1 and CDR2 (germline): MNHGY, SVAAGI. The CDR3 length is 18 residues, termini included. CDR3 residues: CASSLDGQGRTYEQYFGS.

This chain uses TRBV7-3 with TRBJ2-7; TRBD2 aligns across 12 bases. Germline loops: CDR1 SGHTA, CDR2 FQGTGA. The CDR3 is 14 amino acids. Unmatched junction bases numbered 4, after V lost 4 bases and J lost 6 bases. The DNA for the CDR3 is TGTGCCAGCAGCTCCCTAGCGGGGGGGCGCGAGCAGTACTTC. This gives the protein CASSSLAGGREQYF. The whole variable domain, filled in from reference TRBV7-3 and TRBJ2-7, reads GAGVSQTPSNKVTEKGKYVELRCDPISGHTALYWYRQSLGQGPEFLIYFQGTGAADDSGLPNDRFFAVRPEGSVSTLKIQRTERGDSAVYLCASSSLAGGREQYFGPGTRLTVT.

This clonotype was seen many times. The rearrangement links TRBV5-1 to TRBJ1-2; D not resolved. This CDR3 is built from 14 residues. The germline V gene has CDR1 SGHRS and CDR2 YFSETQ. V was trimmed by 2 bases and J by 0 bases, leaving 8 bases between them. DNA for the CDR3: TGCGCCAGCAGCTTCCAGGCCGCTAACTATGGCTACACCTTC. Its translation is CASSFQAANYGYTF.

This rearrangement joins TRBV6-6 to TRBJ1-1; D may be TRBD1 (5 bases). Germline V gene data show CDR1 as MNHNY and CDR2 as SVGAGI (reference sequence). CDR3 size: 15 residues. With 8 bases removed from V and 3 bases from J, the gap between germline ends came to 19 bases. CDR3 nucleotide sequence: TGTGCCAGCGGTAAGGGTACAGGAGGTCACACTGAAGCTTTCTTT. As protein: CASGKGTGGHTEAFF.

This CDR3 is CASSDPGTSVYEQYF. CDR3 nucleotides: TGTGCCAGCAGCGATCCCGGGACTAGCGTCTACGAGCAGTACTTC. The chain is built from TRBV5-3 and TRBJ2-1; 10 nucleotides match TRBD2. The last part of the DNA fits TRBJ2-7 better; the J call may be wrong. TRBV5-3 is assigned to the ORF class and has an uncertain function. This CDR3 contains 15 residues.

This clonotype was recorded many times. Here the CDR3 DNA reads TGTGCCATCAGTCCCGACAGGGTGGTCTACGAGCAGTACTTC. Encoded protein: CAISPDRVVYEQYF. The V gene is TRBV10-3, the J gene TRBJ2-7; TRBD1 aligns across 7 bases. The CDR3 covers 14 residues. The junction had 7 bases not matched to a gene; V was cut back by 5 bases and J by 3 bases. Germline V lookup: CDR1 ENHRY, CDR2 SYGVKD.

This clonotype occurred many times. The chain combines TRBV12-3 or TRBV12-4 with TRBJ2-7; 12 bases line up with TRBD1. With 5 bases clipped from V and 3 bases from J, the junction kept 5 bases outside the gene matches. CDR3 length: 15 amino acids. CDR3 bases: TGTGCCAGCAGTAGGGGACAGGGGGCGGTCTACGAGCAGTACTTC. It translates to CASSRGQGAVYEQYF.